The rows below give T cell receptor beta chains drawn from one sample of a study of CD8 T cells in Susac syndrome. TCRdb reanalysed the immunoSEQ multiplex PCR reads using MiXCR and keeps one entry per CDR3 protein. This sample has about 190,000 distinct CDR3 sequences, with roughly 94% found just once. The specimen sequenced was CD4+ T cells from PBMCs. These receptor sequences come from a human donor in good health. Each CDR3 is given with its conserved first and last residue. Each record gives: J gene, V gene, D gene, clone size, CDR3 DNA, CDR3 protein. A D gene is named only where the DNA matches it firmly. Some rows mark clone size as missing; the rest say once, few, many or name a class of expanded clone.

j_gene: TRBJ1-5; v_gene: TRBV30; d_gene: NA; abundance: once; CDR3nt: TGTGCCTGGAGGGCAGGCAGGGAGCAGCCCCAGCATTTT; CDR3aa: CAWRAGREQPQHF
j_gene: TRBJ1-2; v_gene: TRBV9; d_gene: NA; abundance: NA; CDR3nt: TGTGCCAGCAGCGTAGGGGGCACTTCCGACTATGGCTACACCTTC; CDR3aa: CASSVGGTSDYGYTF
j_gene: TRBJ2-2; v_gene: TRBV20-1; d_gene: TRBD1; abundance: NA; CDR3nt: TGCAGTGCTAGACCAGGGGGAGCCGGAGTCCCCGGGGAGCTGTTTTTT; CDR3aa: CSARPGGAGVPGELFF
j_gene: TRBJ1-6; v_gene: TRBV6-5; d_gene: NA; abundance: NA; CDR3nt: TGTGCCAGCAGACAAAGAACTATGGGTTCACCCCTCCACTTT; CDR3aa: CASRQRTMGSPLHF
j_gene: TRBJ2-6; v_gene: TRBV5-1; d_gene: NA; abundance: NA; CDR3nt: TGCGCCAGCAGCTTGAACGCAGGCTCTGGGGCCAACGTCCTGACTTTC; CDR3aa: CASSLNAGSGANVLTF
j_gene: TRBJ2-1; v_gene: TRBV3-1; d_gene: NA; abundance: NA; CDR3nt: TGTGCCAGCAGCCAAGACCTCAATGAGCAGTTCTTC; CDR3aa: CASSQDLNEQFF
j_gene: TRBJ2-3; v_gene: TRBV20-1; d_gene: TRBD1; abundance: few; CDR3nt: TGCAGTGCTGGGGACAGGGCCACCACAGATACGCAGTATTTT; CDR3aa: CSAGDRATTDTQYF
j_gene: TRBJ2-5; v_gene: TRBV5-1; d_gene: NA; abundance: NA; CDR3nt: TGCGCCAGCAGCATTACAGGACAGCAAGAGACCCAGTACTTC; CDR3aa: CASSITGQQETQYF
j_gene: TRBJ2-5; v_gene: TRBV30; d_gene: NA; abundance: NA; CDR3nt: TGTGCCTGGAGTGGGGGAGAGACCCAGTACTTC; CDR3aa: CAWSGGETQYF
j_gene: TRBJ1-2; v_gene: TRBV27; d_gene: NA; abundance: NA; CDR3nt: TGTGCCAGCAGTTTCACAGGTCGCGAAGTCTACACCTTC; CDR3aa: CASSFTGREVYTF
j_gene: TRBJ2-1; v_gene: TRBV28; d_gene: TRBD1; abundance: NA; CDR3nt: TGTGGGGAGACAGGGGGAATGTACAATGAGCAGTTCTTC; CDR3aa: CGETGGMYNEQFF
j_gene: TRBJ2-3; v_gene: TRBV7-2; d_gene: NA; abundance: NA; CDR3nt: TGTGCCAGCAGCAGAGGCTCCGATACGCAGTATTTT; CDR3aa: CASSRGSDTQYF
j_gene: TRBJ2-1; v_gene: TRBV7-2; d_gene: TRBD1; abundance: NA; CDR3nt: TGTGCCAGCAGCTCTACAGGGGGCGGTGAGCAGTTCTTC; CDR3aa: CASSSTGGGEQFF
j_gene: TRBJ2-7; v_gene: TRBV12-3/TRBV12-4; d_gene: TRBD1; abundance: NA; CDR3nt: TGTGCCAGCAGAGCGGGACAGGGGAGCGAGCAGTACTTC; CDR3aa: CASRAGQGSEQYF
j_gene: TRBJ2-1; v_gene: TRBV24-1; d_gene: NA; abundance: NA; CDR3nt: TGTGCCACCAGTTCTACAGGGAGCTCCTACAATGAGCAGTTCTTC; CDR3aa: CATSSTGSSYNEQFF
j_gene: TRBJ1-5; v_gene: TRBV29-1; d_gene: NA; abundance: NA; CDR3nt: TGCAGCGTTACACAAGGGGGAAATCAGCCCCAGCATTTT; CDR3aa: CSVTQGGNQPQHF
j_gene: TRBJ1-4; v_gene: TRBV23-1; d_gene: NA; abundance: NA; CDR3nt: TGCGCCAGCAGTCAATCGGTCAGCCATTGGGGTGAAAAACTGTTTTTT; CDR3aa: CASSQSVSHWGEKLFF
j_gene: TRBJ2-3; v_gene: TRBV12-3/TRBV12-4; d_gene: NA; abundance: NA; CDR3nt: TGTGCCAGCAGTTTCGATCACACAGATACGCAGTATTTT; CDR3aa: CASSFDHTDTQYF
j_gene: TRBJ1-5; v_gene: TRBV9; d_gene: NA; abundance: NA; CDR3nt: TGTGCCAGCAGCGTAGATCCCTATAGCAATCAGCCCCAGCATTTT; CDR3aa: CASSVDPYSNQPQHF
j_gene: TRBJ2-3; v_gene: TRBV30; d_gene: TRBD2; abundance: NA; CDR3nt: TGTGCCCGAAAGCGGGATAACACAGATACGCAGTATTTT; CDR3aa: CARKRDNTDTQYF
j_gene: TRBJ1-2; v_gene: TRBV2; d_gene: TRBD1; abundance: NA; CDR3nt: TGTGCCAGCAGTGAGGACAGGGCGGGAGGTGGCTACACCTTC; CDR3aa: CASSEDRAGGGYTF
j_gene: TRBJ2-7; v_gene: TRBV9; d_gene: NA; abundance: NA; CDR3nt: TGTGCCAGCGGAACCGGGCCAGAGCACTCCTACGAGCAGTACTTC; CDR3aa: CASGTGPEHSYEQYF
j_gene: TRBJ2-5; v_gene: TRBV20-1; d_gene: NA; abundance: NA; CDR3nt: TGCAGTGCTTGGGGACTTGCGGGGCCTCAAGAGACCCAGTACTTC; CDR3aa: CSAWGLAGPQETQYF
j_gene: TRBJ1-1; v_gene: TRBV9; d_gene: NA; abundance: NA; CDR3nt: TGTGCCAGCAGCCCCCCGCAGCCCACTGAAGCTTTCTTT; CDR3aa: CASSPPQPTEAFF
j_gene: TRBJ1-1; v_gene: TRBV11-2; d_gene: NA; abundance: NA; CDR3nt: TGTGCCAGCAGCCCCCGGACGTACGAAGCTTTCTTT; CDR3aa: CASSPRTYEAFF
j_gene: TRBJ2-3; v_gene: TRBV29-1; d_gene: NA; abundance: NA; CDR3nt: TGCAGCGTTGACGGAGCAGGTTGGACAGATACGCAGTATTTT; CDR3aa: CSVDGAGWTDTQYF
j_gene: TRBJ2-3; v_gene: TRBV2; d_gene: TRBD2; abundance: NA; CDR3nt: TGTGCCAGCAGTAGGACTAGCGGGGTGGGGGATACGCAGTATTTT; CDR3aa: CASSRTSGVGDTQYF
j_gene: TRBJ2-5; v_gene: TRBV29-1; d_gene: TRBD2; abundance: NA; CDR3nt: TGCAGCGTTGACGGGACTAGCGGGGGCGTCTGGGAGACCCAGTACTTC; CDR3aa: CSVDGTSGGVWETQYF
j_gene: TRBJ2-6; v_gene: TRBV29-1; d_gene: NA; abundance: NA; CDR3nt: TGCAGCGTTGCGGGGGTTGGGCGACGCTCTGGGGCCAACGTCCTGACTTTC; CDR3aa: CSVAGVGRRSGANVLTF
j_gene: TRBJ1-6; v_gene: TRBV7-2; d_gene: NA; abundance: NA; CDR3nt: TGTGCCAGCAGCCTGACCGGGACGGATAATTCACCCCTCCACTTT; CDR3aa: CASSLTGTDNSPLHF
j_gene: TRBJ2-7; v_gene: TRBV10-3; d_gene: NA; abundance: NA; CDR3nt: TGTGCCATCAGTGATCAGGAATACGAGCAGTACTTC; CDR3aa: CAISDQEYEQYF
j_gene: TRBJ2-3; v_gene: TRBV18; d_gene: NA; abundance: NA; CDR3nt: TGTGCCAGCTCACCGGGATATTGGGGCACAGATACGCAGTATTTT; CDR3aa: CASSPGYWGTDTQYF
j_gene: TRBJ2-2; v_gene: TRBV12-3/TRBV12-4; d_gene: NA; abundance: NA; CDR3nt: TGTGCCAGCAGTCCCCTTTGGGAGAACACCGGGGAGCTGTTTTTT; CDR3aa: CASSPLWENTGELFF
j_gene: TRBJ2-5; v_gene: TRBV30; d_gene: NA; abundance: NA; CDR3nt: TGTGCCTGGTCGAAAGGGCGTACAGAGACCCAGTACTTC; CDR3aa: CAWSKGRTETQYF
j_gene: TRBJ1-2; v_gene: TRBV29-1; d_gene: NA; abundance: NA; CDR3nt: TGCAGCGTCGCCCAGTATCCCTATGGCTACACCTTC; CDR3aa: CSVAQYPYGYTF
j_gene: TRBJ1-1; v_gene: TRBV3-1; d_gene: NA; abundance: NA; CDR3nt: TGTGCCAGCAGCCAACGGACTGCCTTGTTTGCGGCTTTCTTT; CDR3aa: CASSQRTALFAAFF
j_gene: TRBJ2-3; v_gene: TRBV12-3/TRBV12-4; d_gene: NA; abundance: once; CDR3nt: TGTGCCAGCCGCACAGATACGCAGTATTTT; CDR3aa: CASRTDTQYF
j_gene: TRBJ2-3; v_gene: TRBV18; d_gene: NA; abundance: NA; CDR3nt: TGTGCCAGCTCAACAGGGATGTCAGATACGCAGTATTTT; CDR3aa: CASSTGMSDTQYF
j_gene: TRBJ1-2; v_gene: TRBV7-9; d_gene: TRBD1; abundance: NA; CDR3nt: TGTGCCAGCAGCTTAGCAGCAGGGGGCGATGGCTACACCTTC; CDR3aa: CASSLAAGGDGYTF
j_gene: TRBJ2-7; v_gene: TRBV28; d_gene: NA; abundance: NA; CDR3nt: TGTGCCAGCAGTCCCGCGGGCCTCAGCTCCTACGAGCAGTACTTC; CDR3aa: CASSPAGLSSYEQYF
j_gene: TRBJ2-5; v_gene: TRBV14; d_gene: TRBD2; abundance: NA; CDR3nt: TGTGCCAGCAGCCAAGATTCCGGCGGGGGTACCTCAGAGACCCAGTACTTC; CDR3aa: CASSQDSGGGTSETQYF
j_gene: TRBJ2-7; v_gene: TRBV3-1; d_gene: NA; abundance: NA; CDR3nt: TGTGCCAGCACCCCCCGAGGGAGCTCCTACGAGCAGTACTTC; CDR3aa: CASTPRGSSYEQYF
j_gene: TRBJ2-5; v_gene: TRBV7-7; d_gene: TRBD1; abundance: NA; CDR3nt: TGTGCTAGCAGCCTCCGACAGGGCCAAGAGACCCAGTACTTC; CDR3aa: CASSLRQGQETQYF
j_gene: TRBJ2-3; v_gene: TRBV5-6; d_gene: TRBD2; abundance: NA; CDR3nt: TGTGCCAGCGGGACCCTAGCGGGAGGCACAGATACGCAGTATTTT; CDR3aa: CASGTLAGGTDTQYF
j_gene: TRBJ1-3; v_gene: TRBV30; d_gene: NA; abundance: NA; CDR3nt: TGTGCCTGGACCCCAGGGGATGGAAACACCATATATTTT; CDR3aa: CAWTPGDGNTIYF
j_gene: TRBJ1-2; v_gene: TRBV28; d_gene: TRBD1; abundance: NA; CDR3nt: TGTGCCAGCAGTTCCTCAGGACAGGGGCGTTTGGGCTACACCTTC; CDR3aa: CASSSSGQGRLGYTF
j_gene: TRBJ1-5; v_gene: TRBV7-2; d_gene: NA; abundance: NA; CDR3nt: TGTGCCAGCAGCTTGATGGGAACTAATCAGCCCCAGCATTTT; CDR3aa: CASSLMGTNQPQHF
j_gene: TRBJ2-1; v_gene: TRBV6-5; d_gene: NA; abundance: NA; CDR3nt: TGTGCCAGCAGTTATTCGTCCGCGCAGTTCTTC; CDR3aa: CASSYSSAQFF
j_gene: TRBJ2-7; v_gene: TRBV27; d_gene: NA; abundance: NA; CDR3nt: TGTGCCAGCAGCCAAACGGTAGGGTTGGGCGAGCAGTACTTC; CDR3aa: CASSQTVGLGEQYF
j_gene: TRBJ1-1; v_gene: TRBV29-1; d_gene: NA; abundance: once; CDR3nt: TGCAGCGTTGAGACAGGAGGGCGGGCTGAAGCTTTCTTT; CDR3aa: CSVETGGRAEAFF
j_gene: TRBJ1-1; v_gene: TRBV20-1; d_gene: NA; abundance: NA; CDR3nt: TGCAGTGCTCGACAGAACACTGAAGCTTTCTTT; CDR3aa: CSARQNTEAFF
j_gene: TRBJ2-7; v_gene: TRBV29-1; d_gene: TRBD1; abundance: NA; CDR3nt: TGCAGCGTTGATTCCACGGGGACAGGGGGCCTCTACGAGCAGTACTTC; CDR3aa: CSVDSTGTGGLYEQYF
j_gene: TRBJ1-2; v_gene: TRBV15; d_gene: NA; abundance: NA; CDR3nt: TGTGCCACCAGCAGAGTTCGGGATGGCTACACCTTC; CDR3aa: CATSRVRDGYTF